This is a list of T cell receptor beta chains from one sample in a study of T cell responses to AZD1222 COVID-19 vaccine. Sequencing used immunoSEQ multiplex PCR; TCRdb keeps in-frame clones, though not all of them. The sample carries fewer than 300,000 clones, 85% to 95% recorded once. The specimen was peripheral blood, collected on day 0 of AZD1222 vaccination. Receptors were obtained from an adult in good health. CDR3s include the opening cysteine and the closing phenylalanine or tryptophan. The order of the fields is V gene, J gene, clone size, D gene, CDR3 DNA, CDR3 protein. A D gene is named only where the DNA matches it firmly. Size is omitted from some rows. Given values are once, few, many or a class for expanded clones.

TRBV2	TRBJ1-5	NA	TRBD1	TGTGCCAGCTCCCTCGGACAGGGATCTAGCCATGGTCAGCCCCAGCATTTT	CASSLGQGSSHGQPQHF
TRBV5-8	TRBJ2-7	NA	TRBD2	TGTGCCAGCAGCTTGACCGGGGGGGTCACTTCCTACGAGCAGTACTTC	CASSLTGGVTSYEQYF
TRBV7-2	TRBJ2-7	NA	NA	TGTGCCAGCAGCAGTGGGTTTAGCTCTTCCCCCTACGAGCAGTACTTC	CASSSGFSSSPYEQYF
TRBV6-5	TRBJ1-1	NA	NA	TGTGCCAGCAGTTACAAGTCGCGAGCTTTCTTT	CASSYKSRAFF
TRBV28	TRBJ1-2	NA	TRBD1	TGTGCCAGCAGTTTCCTGACAGGGGGCGCGAGCGGCTACACCTTC	CASSFLTGGASGYTF
TRBV5-4	TRBJ1-1	NA	NA	TGTGCCAGCAGCACCGACCTGAACACTGAAGCTTTCTTT	CASSTDLNTEAFF
TRBV14	TRBJ2-3	NA	NA	TGTGCCAGCAGCCGGGTCTCAGGGAGGTCAGATACGCAGTATTTT	CASSRVSGRSDTQYF
TRBV6-5	TRBJ1-3	NA	NA	TGTGCCAGTGGACCCCCTGGAGCTGGAAACACCATATATTTT	CASGPPGAGNTIYF
TRBV2	TRBJ1-5	NA	NA	TGTGCCAGCAGTGAGACACGGTTTAGCAATCAGCCCCAGCATTTT	CASSETRFSNQPQHF
TRBV1	TRBJ2-5	once	NA	TGCACCAGCAGCCAGTCCGGGACAGGGGGCCAAGAGACCCAGTACTTC	CTSSQSGTGGQETQYF
TRBV7-2	TRBJ2-2	NA	NA	TGTGCCAGCAGCTGGGCCGGGGACGGGGAGCTGTTTTTT	CASSWAGDGELFF
TRBV2	TRBJ2-3	NA	NA	TGTGCCAGCAGTGAAGCGCTTGCAGGCCCTAGCACAGATACGCAGTATTTT	CASSEALAGPSTDTQYF
TRBV20-1	TRBJ2-7	NA	NA	TGCAGTGCTAGTTACAGTTCAAACTACGAGCAGTACTTC	CSASYSSNYEQYF
TRBV3-1/TRBV3-2	TRBJ1-5	NA	TRBD1	TGTGCCAGCAGTTGGACAGGGGATCAGCCCCAGCATTTT	CASSWTGDQPQHF
TRBV29-1	TRBJ2-7	NA	NA	TGCAGCGTCGCTCAGGCCAGACGTGGCGAGCAGTACTTC	CSVAQARRGEQYF
TRBV5-1	TRBJ2-7	NA	NA	TGCGCCAGCAGCTTGGAGGCAGCTAGAAGCTCCTACGAGCAGTACTTC	CASSLEAARSSYEQYF
TRBV2	TRBJ1-4	NA	NA	TGTGCCAGCAGTGAAAATGAAAAACTGTTTTTT	CASSENEKLFF
TRBV6-5	TRBJ2-1	NA	NA	TGTGCCAGCAGTTATTCGGGTAATGAGCAGTTCTTC	CASSYSGNEQFF
TRBV4-2	TRBJ1-1	NA	NA	TGTGCCAGCAGACGAGAAGTGTCTCTAGAGACTGAAGCTTTCTTT	CASRREVSLETEAFF
TRBV29-1	TRBJ1-2	NA	NA	TGCAGCGTTGGTGTACAGTCCTACTATGGCTACACCTTC	CSVGVQSYYGYTF
TRBV2	TRBJ2-7	NA	NA	TGTGCCAGCAGTGAACAACGGGGAACCTACGAGCAGTACTTC	CASSEQRGTYEQYF
TRBV14	TRBJ1-2	NA	NA	TGTGCCAGCAGCCAAGGGGGAACGGGGGGCTACACCTTC	CASSQGGTGGYTF
TRBV29-1	TRBJ1-5	NA	NA	TGCAGCGTTGGGCCCGGGGGTAATCAGCCCCAGCATTTT	CSVGPGGNQPQHF
TRBV4-2	TRBJ1-6	NA	TRBD1	TGTGCCAGCAGAGACAGGGTAGAATCACCCCTCCACTTT	CASRDRVESPLHF
TRBV10-3	TRBJ2-7	NA	TRBD1	TGTGCCATCAGCCCGGGTCGACAGGGGGCGCCTGAGCAGTACTTC	CAISPGRQGAPEQYF
TRBV5-5	TRBJ1-1	NA	TRBD1	TGTGCCAGTACCCGGGACAGGGGAAGGAACACTGAAGCTTTCTTT	CASTRDRGRNTEAFF
TRBV6-5	TRBJ1-1	NA	TRBD1	TGTGCCAGCACCTCACAGGGGGAAAACACTGAAGCTTTCTTT	CASTSQGENTEAFF
TRBV10-3	TRBJ1-6	NA	NA	TGTGCCATCAGCGGGGTCGGGGGTTCACCCCTCCACTTT	CAISGVGGSPLHF